This entry concerns a single T cell receptor (beta chain). As yet, its antigen is unknown. The TCR alpha and TCR beta cDNA libraries, bearing sample barcodes and UMIs, were generated by 5'RACE using constant-segment primers. MiXCR, run by TCRdb on the 5' RACE reads, gives a single entry per CDR3 protein. The sample has 350,000 or so distinct CDR3 sequences, approximately 12% seen once; the top ten hold over 20%. These data are taken from a study of T-cell memory formation after mild COVID-19. About the research overall: Clusters of TCRs were largely donor specific.

Study conclusions and caveats: Day 15 to 85 contracting clones showed balanced CD4/CD8; later expanders leaned CD4+.

The V gene lost 4 bases and the J gene lost 3 bases, with 10 bases spanning the gap. The CDR3 totals 13 residues. Sequenced sample: PBMCs or a T cell subset sorted from them (not recorded which). This chain joins TRBV12-3 or TRBV12-4 and TRBJ2-7, with D possibly matching TRBD1 (5 bases). The receptor's source is a man between 18 and 35 years old who had mild COVID-19 (a few samples of this study predate the infection). Cell type and time point are not known. The CDR3 is CASSWGQDYEQYF. DNA of the CDR3: TGTGCCAGCAGTTGGGGCCAAGACTACGAGCAGTACTTC.